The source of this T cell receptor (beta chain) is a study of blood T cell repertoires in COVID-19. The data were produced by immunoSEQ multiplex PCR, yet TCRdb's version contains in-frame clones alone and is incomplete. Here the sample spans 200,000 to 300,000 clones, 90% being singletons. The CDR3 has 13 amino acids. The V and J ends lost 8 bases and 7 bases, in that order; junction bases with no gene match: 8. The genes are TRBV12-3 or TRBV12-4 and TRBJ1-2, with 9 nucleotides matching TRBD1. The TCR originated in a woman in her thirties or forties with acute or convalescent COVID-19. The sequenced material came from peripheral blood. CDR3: CASRQGQGGGYTF. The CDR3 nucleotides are TGTGCCAGCCGACAGGGACAGGGCGGTGGCTACACCTTC.